This entry is about one T cell receptor (beta chain). The entry originates in a study of shared T cell receptors in the human thymus. Germline lookup yields CDR1 MGHDK and CDR2 SYGVNS. This CDR3 comprises 11 residues. Method: immunoSEQ multiplex PCR; TCRdb's copy keeps in-frame clones and lacks some. The repertoire includes some 720,000 clones, around nine tenths of them detected once, and about 0.01% sits in the top ten. This same sample was also part of a study on human thymus T cells. That publication notes: V and J gene usage appeared biased in thymic and blood repertoires.

The chain joins TRBV25-1 to TRBJ2-5; D gene uncertain. The J call is uncertain, as TRBJ2-7 better fits the DNA end. The material sequenced was thymocytes. The clonotype was recovered from a boy under two years old with a congenital heart defect. CDR3 DNA: TGTGCCAGCAGTGACAACTACGAGCAGTACTTC. Protein: CASSDNYEQYF.